Listed here are 18 T cell receptor beta chains from one sample, sequenced in a study of blood T cell repertoires in COVID-19. Here immunoSEQ multiplex PCR was the method, and the copy in TCRdb shows in-frame clones only, minus some. This sample has 220,000 or so clones, with around 83% found just once. Sample: peripheral blood. Receptor source: an elderly woman with COVID-19, enrolled during active disease.

The chain carries TRBV19 and TRBJ2-1, with 14 positions matching TRBD2. The CDR3 spans 17 residues. Germline V CDR1 and CDR2: LNHDA, SQIVND (reference sequence). The J segment lost 10 bases and the V segment lost 1 base, leaving 9 bases of the junction unmatched. The CDR3 coding sequence is TGTGCCAGTAGTATAGCCCGGACTAGCGGGAGGAAAAGCGAGCAGTTCTTC. It codes for CASSIARTSGRKSEQFF. The variable domain in full, completed from reference TRBV19 and TRBJ2-1, reads DGGITQSPKYLFRKEGQNVTLSCEQNLNHDAMYWYRQDPGQGLRLIYYSQIVNDFQKGDIAEGYSVSREKKESFPLTVTSAQKNPTAFYLCASSIARTSGRKSEQFFGPGTRLTVL.

This clone occurred once. This chain connects TRBV7-2 to TRBJ1-5, with D unclear. The CDR3 has 14 amino acids. V was shortened by 1 base and J by 4 bases, with 8 bases between the two germline ends. CDR1 and CDR2 (germline): SGHTA, FQGNSA. As DNA, the CDR3 is TGTGCCAGCAGCTTAGACAGCCATAATCAGCCCCAGCATTTT. Translated: CASSLDSHNQPQHF.

The chain recombines TRBV11-1 with TRBJ2-5; no firm D call. Trimming removed 4 bases from V and 5 bases from J, with 20 bases in between. The CDR3 sequence is 16 residues long. From germline, CDR1 is SGHAT and CDR2 FQDESV (reference sequence). The CDR3 is CASSSDLRATGETQYF. The CDR3 bases are TGTGCCAGCAGCTCCGACCTAAGAGCCACCGGGGAGACCCAGTACTTC. Full variable domain (outside the CDR3, taken from reference TRBV11-1 and TRBJ2-5): EAEVAQSPRYKITEKSQAVAFWCDPISGHATLYWYRQILGQGPELLVQFQDESVVDDSQLPKDRFSAERLKGVDSTLKIQPAELGDSAMYLCASSSDLRATGETQYFGPGTRLLVL.

This chain links TRBV28 with TRBJ2-3; 8 positions match TRBD1. The V gene end was trimmed by 3 bases and the J gene end by 3 bases; junction bases not matched to a gene: 5. The V gene's germline CDR1 is MDHEN and CDR2 SYDVKM. This CDR3 comprises 15 residues. The CDR3 DNA reads as TGTGCCAGCAGTTTGGGACAGGCAAGGACAGATACGCAGTATTTT. Residues: CASSLGQARTDTQYF. Variable domain in full (rest from reference TRBV28 and TRBJ2-3): DVKVTQSSRYLVKRTGEKVFLECVQDMDHENMFWYRQDPGLGLRLIYFSYDVKMKEKGDIPEGYSVSREKKERFSLILESASTNQTSMYLCASSLGQARTDTQYFGPGTRLTVL.

This clone has more than one count but fewer than ten. The chain joins TRBV5-1 to TRBJ1-2, with unresolved D. Germline-derived CDR1 and CDR2 are SGHRS and YFSETQ. The CDR3 consists of 13 residues. The ends were cut back, 0 bases at V and 7 bases at J, with 10 bases in the middle. CDR3 in DNA: TGCGCCAGCAGCTTGGTCCTAGCACCTGGCTACACCTTC. It specifies CASSLVLAPGYTF.

V is TRBV28 and J is TRBJ2-2, with D tentatively TRBD1 (5 bases). The germline gives CDR1 MDHEN, CDR2 SYDVKM. V gave up 3 bases and J gave up 3 bases, with 11 bases separating them. The CDR3 covers 15 residues. CDR3 sequence: CASSFSGFDTGELFF. The CDR3, as DNA: TGTGCCAGCAGTTTTTCAGGGTTCGACACCGGGGAGCTGTTTTTT.

The CDR3 nucleotides are TGTGCCAGCCGAAGACAGGGGATCACTGAAGCTTTCTTT. This codes for CASRRQGITEAFF. The V call is TRBV6-5, the J call TRBJ1-1; TRBD1 matches at 8 bases. The V gene's germline CDR1 is MNHEY and CDR2 SVGAGI. The trim removed 8 bases at V and 4 bases at J, leaving 6 bases unmatched. The CDR3 length is 13 residues.

The V gene is TRBV5-5, the J gene TRBJ1-6; 9 bases agree with TRBD1. The CDR3 runs 18 residues. Losses at the gene ends were 3 bases for V and 0 bases for J; bases not matched to a gene: 7. Per the germline V gene, CDR1 is SGHKS and CDR2 is YYEKEE (reference sequence). The CDR3 DNA sequence: TGTGCCAGCAGCTGGACAGGGACAGGGAGCTCCTATAATTCACCCCTCCACTTT. It encodes CASSWTGTGSSYNSPLHF.

The chain is built from TRBV2 and TRBJ1-5; 7 nucleotides match TRBD1. Germline V lookup: CDR1 SNHLY, CDR2 FYNNEI. The CDR3 has 16 amino acids. After removal of 7 bases from V and 4 bases from J, the junction contained 13 bases not matched to a gene. The CDR3 DNA sequence: TGTGCCAGCAACCCTGACAGGGAACGAAAGAATCAGCCCCAGCATTTT. Translating it yields CASNPDRERKNQPQHF.

CDR3 region: CASSLYGANSPLHF. The CDR3 nucleotides read TGTGCCAGCAGCTTATATGGGGCAAATTCACCCCTCCACTTT. The chain joins TRBV11-3 to TRBJ1-6; a weak D match, TRBD1 (5 bases). Trimming stripped 2 bases from V and 7 bases from J, with 9 bases between. The CDR3 loop spans 14 amino acids. The germline V gene has CDR1 SGHNT and CDR2 YENEEA.

This clone was counted many times. V gene TRBV5-1 combines with J gene TRBJ1-6; TRBD1 agrees at 7 bases. CDR1 and CDR2 (germline): SGHRS, YFSETQ. The CDR3 has 14 amino acids. V trimming: 3 bases; J trimming: 9 bases; junction bases outside the gene matches: 6. CDR3 sequence reads: CASSSTGYGSPLHF. CDR3 sequence (DNA): TGCGCCAGCAGCTCGACAGGGTATGGTTCACCCCTCCACTTT.

This sequence joins TRBV7-2 and TRBJ1-5; weak D call: TRBD1 (5 bases). The germline gives CDR1 SGHTA, CDR2 FQGNSA. This CDR3 comprises 15 residues. Trimming removed 3 bases at V and 3 bases at J, with 12 bases between. The DNA of the CDR3 is TGTGCCAGCAGCTTTACAAGGGGCGTCAATCAGCCCCAGCATTTT. Translating gives CASSFTRGVNQPQHF.

The V and J genes are TRBV28 and TRBJ1-6, with D perhaps matching TRBD1 (6 bases). Trimming cost V 6 bases and J 4 bases, with 13 bases left between them. In germline, CDR1 is MDHEN, CDR2 SYDVKM. The CDR3 spans 15 residues. The CDR3: CASSPQGRYNSPLHF. CDR3 bases: TGTGCCAGCAGCCCCCAGGGGCGATATAATTCACCCCTCCACTTT.

The rearrangement uses TRBV4-1 and TRBJ2-7; possibly TRBD1 for D (6 bases). CDR1 is MGHRA and CDR2 is YSYEKL in the germline V gene. The CDR3 has 14 residues. Trimming shortened V by 3 bases and J by 3 bases, and 12 bases separated the two germline ends. This CDR3 reads CASSQPGQYYEQYF. In DNA, the CDR3 is TGCGCCAGCAGCCAGCCCGGACAGTACTACGAGCAGTACTTC.

The J gene is TRBJ2-7, the V gene TRBV28; TRBD2 matches 12 bases. With V trimmed by 8 bases and J by 4 bases, 9 bases remained unmatched. The CDR3 extends over 15 amino acids. Germline CDR1 MDHEN, CDR2 SYDVKM. CDR3 coding DNA: TGTGCCAGCGGTGGACTAGCGGGACTGACATACGAGCAGTACTTC. This sequence encodes CASGGLAGLTYEQYF.

The rearrangement links TRBV6-5 to TRBJ1-1; maybe TRBD1 (5 bases). CDR1 and CDR2 from the germline V gene are MNHEY and SVGAGI. CDR3 length: 13 amino acids. Trimming left V 2 bases short and J 10 bases short, with 14 bases between. CDR3 sequence reads: CASSYGAGISAFF. The CDR3 bases are TGTGCCAGCAGTTACGGGGCAGGGATCTCAGCTTTCTTT.

The CDR3 DNA sequence: TGTGCCAGCAACTACAGGGAAGGGTCCTACGAGCAGTACTTC. This gives the protein CASNYREGSYEQYF. The rearrangement joins TRBV2 to TRBJ2-7; D may be TRBD1 (6 bases). The V end was cut by 7 bases, the J end by 1 base, with 14 bases between. The CDR3 consists of 14 residues. Germline V gene data show CDR1 as SNHLY and CDR2 as FYNNEI.

Only a few counts were recorded for this clone. The chain recombines TRBV14 with TRBJ1-6; the D gene is possibly TRBD1 (5 bases). With 0 bases removed from V and 6 bases from J, the gap between germline ends came to 9 bases. CDR1 SGHDN and CDR2 FVKESK come from the germline V gene. This CDR3 spans 15 amino acids. CDR3 sequence (DNA): TGTGCCAGCAGCCAAGAGACAGTTATTAATTCACCCCTCCACTTT. Protein: CASSQETVINSPLHF.